A selection of T cell receptor beta chains follows, all from one sample in a study of blood T cell repertoires in COVID-19. Sequencing was performed with immunoSEQ multiplex PCR; in TCRdb, only in-frame clones are kept and a portion is missing. The repertoire holds some 30,000 clones, with roughly 87% as singletons. The specimen sequenced was peripheral blood. The receptors shown here come from a woman aged 60-75 years with active COVID-19. CDR3s include the opening cysteine and the closing phenylalanine or tryptophan. D genes are given only for firm matches. Not all rows give a size; the values are once, few, many and, for expanded clones, a class.

V	D	J	size	length	DNA	CDR3
TRBV5-4	TRBD1	TRBJ1-2	.	14	TGTGCCAGCAGCCGGACAGGGGGTATGGAAGGCTACACCTTC	CASSRTGGMEGYTF
TRBV28	.	TRBJ1-5	few	15	TGTGCCAGCGGGAGTATTGGCGGGAGCAATCAGCCCCAGCATTTT	CASGSIGGSNQPQHF
TRBV7-9	.	TRBJ1-6	.	14	TGTGCCAGCAGCCCGCCTAGGCCGCGTTCACCCCTCCACTTT	CASSPPRPRSPLHF
TRBV28	.	TRBJ1-3	.	12	TGTGCCAGCAGCTCGTATGGAAACACCATATATTTT	CASSSYGNTIYF
TRBV5-6	TRBD1	TRBJ2-5	.	15	TGTGCCAGCAGCTGGGCGACAGGGGGCGTGGAGACCCAGTACTTC	CASSWATGGVETQYF
TRBV10-2	.	TRBJ1-6	.	12	TGCGCCAGCAGTGCCGGGGGATCACCCCTCCACTTT	CASSAGGSPLHF
TRBV28	.	TRBJ2-7	.	12	TGTGCCAGCAGTTCACTTTCCTACGAGCAGTACTTC	CASSSLSYEQYF
TRBV15	TRBD2	TRBJ2-7	.	17	TGTGCCACCAGCAGAGATCGGGGGGGGAGCGCATCCTACGAGCAGTACTTC	CATSRDRGGSASYEQYF
TRBV7-9	TRBD1	TRBJ1-2	once	15	TGTGCCAGCAGCTTAGGCGACAGGGGTGGAGATGGCTACACCTTC	CASSLGDRGGDGYTF
TRBV30	.	TRBJ2-3	.	13	TGTGCCTGGAGCGGGAGAGTCGCAGATACGCAGTATTTT	CAWSGRVADTQYF
TRBV30	.	TRBJ2-3	.	12	TGTGCCTGGAGAGGGGTGGGAGGCTCGCAGTATTTT	CAWRGVGGSQYF
TRBV3-1/TRBV3-2	.	TRBJ1-1	.	12	TGTGCCAGCAGCCCTTCGGGATCCGAAGCTTTCTTT	CASSPSGSEAFF
TRBV6-1	.	TRBJ1-2	.	17	TGTGCCAGCAGTGCCGCCTCTCAGGTGGATCCAGCCCGCGGCTACACCTTC	CASSAASQVDPARGYTF
TRBV5-4	.	TRBJ1-3	.	14	TGTGCCAGCAGCTTGGCAGGGGCTGGAAACACCATATATTTT	CASSLAGAGNTIYF
TRBV10-1	TRBD1	TRBJ2-7	.	13	TGCGCCAGCAGTGGGGACAGGGTCGGCGAGCAGTACTTC	CASSGDRVGEQYF
TRBV28	TRBD1	TRBJ2-7	once	14	TGTGCCAGCAGTTCCCCGGGACAGACCTACGAGCAGTACTTC	CASSSPGQTYEQYF
TRBV7-2	.	TRBJ1-6	.	14	TGTGCCAGCAGCTTACAGGGGTCGGAATCACCCCTCCACTTT	CASSLQGSESPLHF
TRBV19	TRBD1	TRBJ1-2	once	13	TGTGCCAGCTCTACAGGGGCGAACTATGGCTACACCTTC	CASSTGANYGYTF
TRBV5-6	TRBD1	TRBJ1-2	.	13	TGTGCCAGCAGAACCGGGACAGGGGGCCGCTACACCTTC	CASRTGTGGRYTF
TRBV28	TRBD1	TRBJ2-2	.	15	TGTGCCAGCAGTGCCTACAGGGGTAGCACCGGGGAGCTGTTTTTT	CASSAYRGSTGELFF
TRBV28	.	TRBJ2-7	once	13	TGTGCCAGCAGTCCGGACAGTGCGTACGAGCAGTACTTC	CASSPDSAYEQYF
TRBV6-5	.	TRBJ1-2	.	15	TGTGCCAGCAGTTACGCCCACGGGGTTGACTATGGCTACACCTTC	CASSYAHGVDYGYTF
TRBV7-2	.	TRBJ1-1	few	14	TGTGCCAGCAGCCCCCAGTTGGGAGACACTGAAGCTTTCTTT	CASSPQLGDTEAFF
TRBV24-1	TRBD1	TRBJ2-1	.	17	TGTGCCACCAGTGATTCGGGGCGACAGGGTTCCTACAATGAGCAGTTCTTC	CATSDSGRQGSYNEQFF
TRBV5-8	.	TRBJ2-1	.	13	TGTGCCAGCAGCTCTGGACTCTACAATGAGCAGTTCTTC	CASSSGLYNEQFF
TRBV10-3	TRBD2	TRBJ2-1	.	21	TGTGCCATCAGTGAGTCCGGGACTAGCGGGAGGGCCTACAATCCCTACAATGAGCAGTTCTTC	CAISESGTSGRAYNPYNEQFF
TRBV5-1	.	TRBJ2-2	.	15	TGCGCCAGCACCCTGACAGGGAGGTTGCACGGGGAGCTGTTTTTT	CASTLTGRLHGELFF
TRBV4-2	TRBD2	TRBJ2-2	few	17	TGTGCCAGCAGCCAAGATCCTAGCGGGAGTTACACCGGGGAGCTGTTTTTT	CASSQDPSGSYTGELFF
TRBV5-4	TRBD2	TRBJ2-1	.	15	TGTGCCAGCACCCCCGCGGGGGGGTTTCGTAATGAGCAGTTCTTC	CASTPAGGFRNEQFF
TRBV18	.	TRBJ1-2	.	13	TGTGCCAGCTCACCACCCGTAAATGAGGACTACACCTTC	CASSPPVNEDYTF
TRBV9	.	TRBJ1-2	few	13	TGTGCCAGCAGCGTAGGGGGCGACTATGGCTACACCTTC	CASSVGGDYGYTF
TRBV11-2	.	TRBJ2-1	.	16	TGTGCCAGCAGCTTGGTGGGGGCAGTCATATACAATGAGCAGTTCTTC	CASSLVGAVIYNEQFF
TRBV3-1/TRBV3-2	.	TRBJ1-6	once	14	TGTGCCAGCGGGGGGGCCGCGGCTAATTCACCCCTCCACTTT	CASGGAAANSPLHF
TRBV5-1	.	TRBJ2-7	.	12	TGCGCCAGCGGGTACAGCTCCTACGAGCAGTACTTC	CASGYSSYEQYF
TRBV9	TRBD2	TRBJ2-2	.	16	TGTGCCAGCAGCCCATCCGGACTAGCGGGCACCGGGGAGCTGTTTTTT	CASSPSGLAGTGELFF
TRBV7-3	TRBD1	TRBJ2-1	.	14	TGTGCCAGCAGCCCCGGGACAGGGGCCAATGAGCAGTTCTTC	CASSPGTGANEQFF
TRBV7-2	.	TRBJ2-7	once	15	TGTGCCAGCACCAAAAGTACTTTCGGCTCCTACGAGCAGTACTTC	CASTKSTFGSYEQYF
TRBV4-2	.	TRBJ1-5	once	15	TGTGCCAGCAGCCAAGGCAAAGGGGCTGGCCAGCCCCAGCATTTT	CASSQGKGAGQPQHF
TRBV2	TRBD1	TRBJ2-7	.	16	TGTGCCAGCAAAAGGTTCTCCGGGACAGGGCTCTACGAGCAGTACTTC	CASKRFSGTGLYEQYF
TRBV28	.	TRBJ2-1	.	15	TGTGCCAGCAGTTTTCCCAGGGCCCGACTCGGGGAGCAGTTCTTC	CASSFPRARLGEQFF
TRBV6-4	TRBD1	TRBJ1-5	few	15	TGTGCCAGCAGTTGGGACAGGGGATCTCCCCAGCCCCAGCATTTT	CASSWDRGSPQPQHF
TRBV19	TRBD1	TRBJ1-1	once	14	TGTGCCAGTAGTCGGACAGGGTGGGGCACTGAAGCTTTCTTT	CASSRTGWGTEAFF
TRBV6-6	.	TRBJ2-7	once	14	TGTGCCAGCAGTTACGCGGGGAGCTCCTACGAGCAGTACTTC	CASSYAGSSYEQYF
TRBV20-1	.	TRBJ1-3	.	11	TGCAGTGCTAGGGCCGGAAACACCATATATTTT	CSARAGNTIYF
TRBV15	TRBD2	TRBJ2-1	.	18	TGTGCCACCAGCAGAGATCACCCTGGAGGCGGGAGGTGGTATGAGCAGTTCTTC	CATSRDHPGGGRWYEQFF
TRBV6-6	.	TRBJ2-5	.	14	TGTGCCAGCAGTTACACACAGGTTCTTGGGGCCCAGTACTTC	CASSYTQVLGAQYF
TRBV28	.	TRBJ2-5	.	15	TGTGCCAGCAGTTCTAGACTAACCTTCCAAGAGACCCAGTACTTC	CASSSRLTFQETQYF
TRBV5-1	.	TRBJ1-1	.	15	TGCGCCAGCAGCTTGGAGGCAGGGGTGGGCACTGAAGCTTTCTTT	CASSLEAGVGTEAFF
TRBV7-3	TRBD1	TRBJ1-2	few	14	TGTGCCAGCAGCTCGACAGGGGGCCGCTATGGCTACACCTTC	CASSSTGGRYGYTF
TRBV5-1	.	TRBJ1-1	.	14	TGCGCCAGCAGAATCAGGTGGGGGGACACTGAAGCTTTCTTT	CASRIRWGDTEAFF
TRBV9	.	TRBJ2-2	.	15	TGTGCCAGCAGCGTAGCGGGAGCAAACACCGGGGAGCTGTTTTTT	CASSVAGANTGELFF
TRBV19	.	TRBJ1-1	.	20	TGTGCCAGTAGTATGGCCATCCCGCCGTCCCGGGGGAAACTAAACACTGAAGCTTTCTTT	CASSMAIPPSRGKLNTEAFF
TRBV5-1	.	TRBJ1-1	.	13	TGCGCCAGCAGCTTGGCCTCGGACACTGAAGCTTTCTTT	CASSLASDTEAFF
TRBV15	.	TRBJ2-7	few	14	TGTGCCACCAGCGCCAAATGGGGACACTACGAGCAGTACTTC	CATSAKWGHYEQYF
TRBV20-1	TRBD2	TRBJ2-1	.	15	TGCAGTGCTAGTCCCGGGACTAGCGGGAGCGGTGAGCAGTTCTTC	CSASPGTSGSGEQFF
TRBV2	TRBD1	TRBJ2-1	.	14	TGTGCCAGCAGTACCGGGACAGGGCGCAGTGAGCAGTTCTTC	CASSTGTGRSEQFF
TRBV27	.	TRBJ1-1	.	13	TGTGCCAGCAGTTTAAACAGGAGGGGAGAAGCTTTCTTT	CASSLNRRGEAFF